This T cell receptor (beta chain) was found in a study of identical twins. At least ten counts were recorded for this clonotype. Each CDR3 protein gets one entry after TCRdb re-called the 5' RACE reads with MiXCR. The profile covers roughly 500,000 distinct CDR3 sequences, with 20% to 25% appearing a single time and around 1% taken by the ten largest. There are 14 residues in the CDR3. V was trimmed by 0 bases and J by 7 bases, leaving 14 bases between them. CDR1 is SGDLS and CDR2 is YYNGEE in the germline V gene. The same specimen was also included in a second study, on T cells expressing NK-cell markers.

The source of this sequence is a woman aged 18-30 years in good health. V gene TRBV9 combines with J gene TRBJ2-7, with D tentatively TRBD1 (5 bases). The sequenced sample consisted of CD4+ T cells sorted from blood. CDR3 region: CASSVGDSLGEQYF. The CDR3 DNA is TGTGCCAGCAGCGTAGGAGACAGCCTTGGAGAGCAGTACTTC.